This T cell receptor (beta chain) stems from a study of T cells in Graves' hyperthyroidism and ophthalmopathy. Study-level findings and limits: Most clonotypes expanded in thyroid above 0.001 were likewise present in blood. A model of 13 V-J features distinguished ophthalmopathy from stable hyperthyroidism.

With a duration under 2 months, the hyperthyroidism was newly diagnosed in patients aged 18 to 65. PBMCs were obtained from approximately 10 ml fresh peripheral blood. There were TCR beta CDR3 regions amplified from RNA transcripts. The HTBI primer set was used in a first-round RT-PCR of the TCR CDR3. TCRdb re-called the multiplex PCR reads with MiXCR, one entry per CDR3 protein. The table records about half a million distinct CDR3 sequences, roughly 20% of them present only once. Germline-derived CDR1 and CDR2 are MDHEN and SYDVKM. This CDR3 region has 15 residues. With 9 bases clipped from V and 3 bases from J, the junction kept 13 bases outside the gene matches. This clonotype has a single count. Its antigen is currently unknown.

This TCR was sampled from a young man with Graves' hyperthyroidism. V and J are TRBV28 and TRBJ2-7, with 8 bases lining up with TRBD1. Sequenced sample: blood. The CDR3 spells CASSPRDRRFYEQYV. The CDR3 nucleotides are TGTGCCAGTAGTCCGAGGGACAGGCGATTCTACGAGCAGTACGTC.